These 15 T cell receptor beta chains were sequenced from one sample in a study of blood T cell repertoires in COVID-19. Sequenced by immunoSEQ multiplex PCR; TCRdb stores in-frame clones only, minus some. The table shows some 65,000 clones, with approximately 83% occurring only once. Sample: peripheral blood. These receptors originate from a man in his forties or fifties with COVID-19, enrolled during active disease.

The chain joins TRBV20-1 to TRBJ2-5, with TRBD2 matching over 10 bases. This CDR3 region has 15 residues. Germline lookup yields CDR1 DFQATT and CDR2 SNEGSKA (reference sequence). V lost 3 bases, J lost 3 bases, and 7 bases stayed unmatched. CDR3 sequence: CSASRPLAGEETQYF. CDR3 nucleotide sequence: TGCAGTGCTAGTAGGCCCCTAGCGGGGGAAGAGACCCAGTACTTC.

Concerning this clone itself: Other DNA sequences in the same sample also yield this CDR3. The J gene is TRBJ2-7, the V gene TRBV12-3 or TRBV12-4; TRBD1 matches 7 bases. With 4 bases clipped from V and 4 bases from J, the junction kept 1 base outside the gene matches. CDR3 length: 12 amino acids. CDR3 amino acids: CASSSQGYEQYF. The CDR3, as DNA: TGTGCCAGCAGTTCACAGGGGTACGAGCAGTACTTC.

The chain couples TRBV29-1 to TRBJ1-3; D call uncertain. V lost 7 bases and J 0 bases, leaving 10 bases between the germline ends. CDR3 length equals 13 residues. Germline V CDR1 and CDR2: SQVTM, ANQGSEA. This CDR3 reads CSAGESSGNTIYF. As DNA, the CDR3 is TGCAGCGCCGGCGAGAGCTCTGGAAACACCATATATTTT.

V is TRBV5-1 and J is TRBJ1-1; D not resolved. The CDR3 loop spans 15 amino acids. Trimming stripped 1 base from V and 2 bases from J, with 12 bases between. Germline loops: CDR1 SGHRS, CDR2 YFSETQ. The CDR3 coding sequence is TGCGCCAGCAGCTTGCAGAGGCGGGAAAACACTGAAGCTTTCTTT. It codes for CASSLQRRENTEAFF. Full variable domain (remainder filled in from reference TRBV5-1 and TRBJ1-1): KAGVTQTPRYLIKTRGQQVTLSCSPISGHRSVSWYQQTPGQGLQFLFEYFSETQRNKGNFPGRFSGRQFSNSRSEMNVSTLELGDSALYLCASSLQRRENTEAFFGQGTRLTVV.

This rearrangement joins TRBV3-1 (or the pseudogene TRBV3-2) to TRBJ2-3; 10 bases line up with TRBD2. V gave up 1 base and J gave up 5 bases; unmatched junction bases: 6. The V gene's germline CDR1 is LGHDT and CDR2 YNNKEL (reference sequence). The CDR3 consists of 16 residues. The CDR3 is CASSQGFLAGVDTQYF. In DNA form, the CDR3 reads TGTGCCAGCAGCCAAGGGTTCCTAGCGGGGGTAGATACGCAGTATTTT.

This CDR3 is CASSQDLGAGGETQYF. DNA of the CDR3: TGTGCCAGCAGCCAAGATCTAGGAGCGGGGGGGGAGACCCAGTACTTC. This sequence joins TRBV4-2 and TRBJ2-5; 10 bases are a match to TRBD2. Germline values: CDR1 LGHNA, CDR2 YNFKEQ. CDR3 length: 16 amino acids. Trimming cost V 0 bases and J 5 bases; bases outside gene matches: 6.

The chain joins TRBV19 to TRBJ1-1, with D possibly matching TRBD1 (6 bases). The CDR3 totals 15 residues. V was clipped by 7 bases and J by 3 bases, with 18 bases between them. Germline loops: CDR1 LNHDA, CDR2 SQIVND (reference sequence). Here the CDR3 reads CASKTKQGPYTEAFF. As DNA, the CDR3 is TGTGCCAGTAAAACGAAACAGGGACCGTACACTGAAGCTTTCTTT.

This chain uses TRBV2 with TRBJ1-1, with 7 bases that match TRBD1. CDR3 size: 14 residues. CDR1 and CDR2 from the germline V gene are SNHLY and FYNNEI. The V segment lost 6 bases and the J segment 0 bases; nucleotides outside the gene matches: 4. The CDR3 spells CASRLTGMNTEAFF. As DNA, the CDR3 is TGTGCCAGCAGGTTGACAGGGATGAACACTGAAGCTTTCTTT.

For this clone: The same CDR3 arises from other DNA sequences in this sample as well. The J gene is TRBJ2-3, the V gene TRBV28, with TRBD2 matching 8 bases. The germline V gene encodes CDR1 MDHEN and CDR2 SYDVKM. Trimming took 2 bases from V and 3 from J; bases not matched to a gene: 4. The CDR3 extends over 15 amino acids. As DNA, the CDR3 is TGTGCCAGCAGTTTAGCGGGGGGTAGGACAGATACGCAGTATTTT. Amino acids: CASSLAGGRTDTQYF.

The chain has TRBV28 and TRBJ2-2, with TRBD1 matching 7 bases. V gave up 5 bases and J gave up 0 bases; unmatched junction bases: 9. Germline V CDR1 and CDR2: MDHEN, SYDVKM. The CDR3 has 17 residues. CDR3 residues: CASSPRPQGANTGELFF. Written as DNA, the CDR3 is TGTGCCAGCAGTCCGCGTCCTCAGGGGGCGAACACCGGGGAGCTGTTTTTT.

The gene calls are TRBV5-1 and TRBJ2-1; 8 positions agree with TRBD1. The CDR3 sequence is 15 residues long. Unmatched junction bases numbered 10, after V lost 4 bases and J lost 7 bases. The germline gives CDR1 SGHRS, CDR2 YFSETQ. CDR3 region: CASSPQGQATNEQFF. In nucleotides, the CDR3 is TGCGCCAGCAGCCCCCAGGGACAGGCGACTAATGAGCAGTTCTTC.

The rearrangement joins TRBV29-1 to TRBJ2-7; a possible D gene is TRBD1 (5 bases). The germline CDR1 and CDR2 sequences are SQVTM and ANQGSEA. The CDR3 totals 11 residues. The V gene lost 8 bases and the J gene lost 3 bases, with 11 bases spanning the gap. The CDR3 DNA is TGCAGCATTCAGGGATACTACGAGCAGTACTTC. Translating gives CSIQGYYEQYF.

CDR3 bases: TGCACCAGCAGCCAAGGATCGGGGAGCTCTGGAAACACCATATATTTT. Translated, it gives CTSSQGSGSSGNTIYF. The V call is TRBV1, the J call TRBJ1-3. TRBV1 has pseudogene status. The CDR3 has 16 amino acids.

The genes are TRBV7-9 and TRBJ2-7; 7 positions agree with TRBD1. After removal of 5 bases from V and 2 bases from J, the junction contained 9 bases not matched to a gene. Germline CDR1 reads SEHNR; CDR2 reads FQNEAQ (reference sequence). The CDR3 covers 15 residues. The DNA for the CDR3 is TGTGCCAGCAGCCTACGGGAAGGGACAGCCTACGAGCAGTACTTC. The encoded protein is CASSLREGTAYEQYF.

The sample holds one count of this clone. The chain joins TRBV5-1 to TRBJ2-1; TRBD2 matches 10 bases. This CDR3 region has 15 residues. Germline lookup yields CDR1 SGHRS and CDR2 YFSETQ. The V gene end was trimmed by 1 base and the J gene end by 7 bases; junction bases not matched to a gene: 5. DNA for the CDR3: TGCGCCAGCAGCTTGTCGCTAGCGGGGGAAAATGAGCAGTTCTTC. This sequence encodes CASSLSLAGENEQFF.